What follows is one T cell receptor beta chain and its context. In germline, CDR1 is SQVTM, CDR2 ANQGSEA. The J segment lost 7 bases and the V segment lost 6 bases, leaving 7 bases of the junction unmatched. The CDR3 extends over 13 amino acids. Unique molecular identifiers were incorporated during preparation of the TCRbeta library. TCRdb redid the calling of the PCR reads with MiXCR, one entry per CDR3 protein. Of about 110,000 distinct CDR3 sequences detected, around 10% appear once; the ten largest clones hold less than 45%. The sample belongs to a study of T-cell reconstitution after alpha-beta-depleted transplantation in children.

The material was PBMCs, obtained before TCRalphabeta/CD19-depleted stem cell transplant. The TCR was taken from a boy aged 2 to 10 with acute lymphoblastic leukemia, due to receive a stem cell transplant. The gene calls are TRBV29-1 and TRBJ2-7, with TRBD2 identical over 12 bases. This chain's CDR3 is CSVRLAGVREQYF. The CDR3 DNA reads TGCAGCGTACGACTAGCGGGAGTGAGGGAGCAGTACTTC.